These T cell receptor beta chains were read from a single sample in a study of shared clonotypes between healthy human individuals. TCRdb's copy holds only in-frame clones and misses some; the assay was immunoSEQ multiplex PCR. The sample lists 2,500,000 or so clones; approximately 94% were seen once. The source material was naive CD4+ T cells sorted from blood. The receptors stem from a man between 18 and 29 years old in good health. Both conserved end residues are part of each CDR3. The order of the fields is J gene, D gene, clone size, V gene, CDR3 DNA, CDR3 protein. The D gene is left open where the match is weak. Size is omitted from some rows. Given values are once, few, many or a class for expanded clones.

J: TRBJ2-2; D: .; size: .; V: TRBV19; DNA: TGTGCCAGTAGTATAGATACCAGCACCGGGGAGCTGTTTTTT; CDR3: CASSIDTSTGELFF
J: TRBJ2-3; D: .; size: .; V: TRBV19; DNA: TGTGCCAGTAGTACTACAGGGATAGATACGCAGTATTTT; CDR3: CASSTTGIDTQYF
J: TRBJ2-5; D: TRBD2; size: .; V: TRBV5-6; DNA: TGTGCCAGCAGCTTGGAGGCGGGAGGGCAAGAGACCCAGTACTTC; CDR3: CASSLEAGGQETQYF
J: TRBJ2-7; D: .; size: .; V: TRBV4-1; DNA: TGCGCCAGCAGCCAAGAAAAGAGGGGGGGGACCTACGAGCAGTACTTC; CDR3: CASSQEKRGGTYEQYF
J: TRBJ2-5; D: .; size: .; V: TRBV14; DNA: TGTGCCAGCAGCCAAATCGGTGGGGAAGAGACCCAGTACTTC; CDR3: CASSQIGGEETQYF
J: TRBJ1-4; D: TRBD1; size: .; V: TRBV7-9; DNA: TGTGCCAGCAGCTTAGGGGACAGGGTGAATGAAAAACTGTTTTTT; CDR3: CASSLGDRVNEKLFF
J: TRBJ1-3; D: .; size: once; V: TRBV30; DNA: TGTGCCTGGGATTTACAGGGAGCTGGAAACACCATATATTTT; CDR3: CAWDLQGAGNTIYF
J: TRBJ1-2; D: .; size: .; V: TRBV5-6; DNA: TGTGCCAGCAGCATACAGGTTAACTATGGCTACACCTTC; CDR3: CASSIQVNYGYTF
J: TRBJ2-5; D: TRBD1; size: .; V: TRBV5-1; DNA: TGCGCCAGCAGCCGGACGGGACAGATAGCAGAGACCCAGTACTTC; CDR3: CASSRTGQIAETQYF
J: TRBJ2-3; D: .; size: .; V: TRBV29-1; DNA: TGCAGCGTTGAATCAGGGTGGGCAGATACGCAGTATTTT; CDR3: CSVESGWADTQYF
J: TRBJ2-7; D: .; size: .; V: TRBV30; DNA: TGTGCCTGGAGGAGGCCCAATAAAGACGAGCAGTACTTC; CDR3: CAWRRPNKDEQYF
J: TRBJ1-2; D: .; size: .; V: TRBV11-2; DNA: TGTGCCAGCAGCTTAGCCGTGGGGGGATATACCTATGGCTACACCTTC; CDR3: CASSLAVGGYTYGYTF
J: TRBJ1-2; D: .; size: .; V: TRBV28; DNA: TGTGCCAGCAGTTTACGTGTCGGATATAACTATGGCTACACCTTC; CDR3: CASSLRVGYNYGYTF
J: TRBJ2-5; D: TRBD2; size: .; V: TRBV2; DNA: TGTGCCAGAGGACTAGCTCAAGAGACCCAGTACTTC; CDR3: CARGLAQETQYF
J: TRBJ1-1; D: TRBD1; size: few; V: TRBV30; DNA: TGTGCCTGTAGGTCTGTGTGGACAGGGAGGGTGATCGCTGAAGCTTTCTTT; CDR3: CACRSVWTGRVIAEAFF
J: TRBJ2-3; D: TRBD1; size: .; V: TRBV6-5; DNA: TGTGCCAGCAGGAGGACAGGGAACACAGATACGCAGTATTTT; CDR3: CASRRTGNTDTQYF
J: TRBJ1-2; D: .; size: .; V: TRBV4-2; DNA: TGTGCCAGCAGCCAAGGGGACAAAAACTATGGCTACACCTTC; CDR3: CASSQGDKNYGYTF
J: TRBJ2-7; D: .; size: .; V: TRBV2; DNA: TGTGCCAGCAGGGTGACTAGTGGCTTGCAGCAGTACTTC; CDR3: CASRVTSGLQQYF
J: TRBJ1-5; D: .; size: .; V: TRBV12-2; DNA: TGTGCAAGTCGCTTAGACAGGTTAGATCAGCCCCAGCATTTT; CDR3: CASRLDRLDQPQHF
J: TRBJ2-3; D: .; size: .; V: TRBV5-1; DNA: TGCGCCAGCAGCCAGGGGGATACGCAGTATTTT; CDR3: CASSQGDTQYF
J: TRBJ2-4; D: .; size: once; V: TRBV5-1; DNA: TGCGCCAGCAGCTCTAGGGGACCCATGGACATTCAGTACTTC; CDR3: CASSSRGPMDIQYF
J: TRBJ2-5; D: .; size: .; V: TRBV7-3; DNA: TGTGCCAGCAGCTTAAACGGACCTTGGTCGGGAGAGACCCAGTACTTC; CDR3: CASSLNGPWSGETQYF
J: TRBJ2-3; D: .; size: .; V: TRBV30; DNA: TGTGCCTGGGATGGGACTAGCACAGATACGCAGTATTTT; CDR3: CAWDGTSTDTQYF
J: TRBJ2-4; D: .; size: .; V: TRBV5-1; DNA: TGCGCCAGCAGCTCGCAGGTTTTTAACATTCAGTACTTC; CDR3: CASSSQVFNIQYF
J: TRBJ2-3; D: TRBD2; size: .; V: TRBV18; DNA: TGTGCCAGCTCACCACCGGGGCTAGCGGGAGGTGATACGCAGTATTTT; CDR3: CASSPPGLAGGDTQYF
J: TRBJ2-1; D: .; size: .; V: TRBV5-1; DNA: TGCGCCAGCAGCTTAGGGGCGGTTTTCTACAATGAGCAGTTCTTC; CDR3: CASSLGAVFYNEQFF
J: TRBJ1-6; D: .; size: .; V: TRBV27; DNA: TGTGCCAGCAGGTTTGCCGGGACGGGGGATTCACCCCTCCACTTT; CDR3: CASRFAGTGDSPLHF
J: TRBJ2-5; D: TRBD1; size: .; V: TRBV5-1; DNA: TGCGCCAGCAGCTTGGGTGACAGGGGGCGGGAGACCCAGTACTTC; CDR3: CASSLGDRGRETQYF
J: TRBJ2-3; D: .; size: .; V: TRBV2; DNA: TGTGCCAGCTCCAGGGACGGCACAGATACGCAGTATTTT; CDR3: CASSRDGTDTQYF
J: TRBJ2-5; D: TRBD2; size: .; V: TRBV5-1; DNA: TGCGCCAGCAGGCGGACTAGCGGGAGGGTCCAAGAGACCCAGTACTTC; CDR3: CASRRTSGRVQETQYF
J: TRBJ1-5; D: .; size: .; V: TRBV6-1; DNA: TGTGCCAGCAGTGCTTACCCTTTAGGGTCAAGGGGCAATCAGCCCCAGCATTTT; CDR3: CASSAYPLGSRGNQPQHF
J: TRBJ1-2; D: .; size: .; V: TRBV29-1; DNA: TGCAGCATATGGGGAGGGCAAGGACAATATGGCTACACCTTC; CDR3: CSIWGGQGQYGYTF
J: TRBJ2-3; D: TRBD2; size: .; V: TRBV7-2; DNA: TGTGCCAGCAGCACACAAGCGGGGGGACCAGATACGCAGTATTTT; CDR3: CASSTQAGGPDTQYF
J: TRBJ2-1; D: TRBD2; size: once; V: TRBV15; DNA: TGTGCCACCAGCAGAGTACCAGCGGGAGGGATTTTTAGCTCCTACAATGAGCAGTTCTTC; CDR3: CATSRVPAGGIFSSYNEQFF
J: TRBJ1-2; D: .; size: .; V: TRBV30; DNA: TGTGCCTGGAGTGTACTTCGGGGCTACACCTTC; CDR3: CAWSVLRGYTF
J: TRBJ1-2; D: TRBD1; size: .; V: TRBV6-5; DNA: TGTGCCAGCATGGGACAGGGGGCGGACGGCTACACCTTC; CDR3: CASMGQGADGYTF
J: TRBJ1-1; D: .; size: few; V: TRBV11-2; DNA: TGTGCCAGCAGCAAGGGGATAGGCACTGAAGCTTTCTTT; CDR3: CASSKGIGTEAFF
J: TRBJ2-3; D: TRBD2; size: .; V: TRBV10-3; DNA: TGTGCCATCAGTGAGTCGACTCGCGGGAGGTTCGCAGATACGCAGTATTTT; CDR3: CAISESTRGRFADTQYF
J: TRBJ2-3; D: .; size: .; V: TRBV4-1; DNA: TGCGCCAGCAGCAGCGGCAATACGCAGTATTTT; CDR3: CASSSGNTQYF
J: TRBJ1-3; D: .; size: .; V: TRBV5-1; DNA: TGCGCCAGCAGCCCGGGGAGCTCTGGAAACACCATATATTTT; CDR3: CASSPGSSGNTIYF
J: TRBJ2-7; D: .; size: .; V: TRBV25-1; DNA: TGTGCCAGCAGTGAATCTGGCAGACTGACCTACGAGCAGTACTTC; CDR3: CASSESGRLTYEQYF
J: TRBJ2-1; D: .; size: .; V: TRBV25-1; DNA: TGTGCCAGCATTGGGGGGACCTACAATGAGCAGTTCTTC; CDR3: CASIGGTYNEQFF
J: TRBJ2-1; D: TRBD2; size: .; V: TRBV27; DNA: TGTGCCAGCACACTAGCGGGAGGTTACAATGAGCAGTTCTTC; CDR3: CASTLAGGYNEQFF
J: TRBJ2-2; D: .; size: .; V: TRBV19; DNA: TGTGCCAGTAGTATAGGGCAGGCGAACACCGGGGAGCTGTTTTTT; CDR3: CASSIGQANTGELFF
J: TRBJ1-4; D: .; size: .; V: TRBV7-8; DNA: TGTGCCAGCAGCTTAGGGTCAGGGAAAAATGAAAAACTGTTTTTT; CDR3: CASSLGSGKNEKLFF
J: TRBJ2-5; D: .; size: .; V: TRBV10-3; DNA: TGTGCCATCAGTGACCCTAGCAGACGTGGGGAGACCCAGTACTTC; CDR3: CAISDPSRRGETQYF
J: TRBJ2-1; D: .; size: .; V: TRBV19; DNA: TGTGCCAGTAGTCCGATCCTAGCGAGTGTCTACAATGAGCAGTTCTTC; CDR3: CASSPILASVYNEQFF
J: TRBJ1-4; D: .; size: .; V: TRBV5-1; DNA: TGCGCCAGCAGCTTGATATTCGAAGCAGGACAGACAACACCCCAACTGTTTTTT; CDR3: CASSLIFEAGQTTPQLFF
J: TRBJ2-1; D: .; size: .; V: TRBV7-2; DNA: TGTGCCAGCAGTCCTCGGGAGAGCTCCTACAATGAGCAGTTCTTC; CDR3: CASSPRESSYNEQFF
J: TRBJ1-5; D: TRBD1; size: .; V: TRBV5-1; DNA: TGCGCCAGCAGCTTACAGGGGGCCTATAGTCAGCCCCAGCATTTT; CDR3: CASSLQGAYSQPQHF
J: TRBJ2-7; D: TRBD1; size: .; V: TRBV5-6; DNA: TGTGCCAGCAGCCCGACCTTGACAGGGACCTACGAGCAGTACTTC; CDR3: CASSPTLTGTYEQYF
J: TRBJ2-7; D: .; size: .; V: TRBV4-1; DNA: TGCGCCAGCAGCCAGGGTTGGGTGCCAGGCTACGAGCAGTACTTC; CDR3: CASSQGWVPGYEQYF
J: TRBJ1-5; D: .; size: .; V: TRBV28; DNA: TGTGCCAGCAGTTTAGTGGCTTTGCCCCAGCATTTT; CDR3: CASSLVALPQHF
J: TRBJ1-2; D: .; size: .; V: TRBV21-1; DNA: TGTGCCAGCAGCAAAGGTAACCTAGGCTATGGCTACACCTTC; CDR3: CASSKGNLGYGYTF